This entry lists 8 T cell receptor beta chains sequenced from one sample in a study of beta chain features in type 1 diabetes. Antigen specificity for these receptors is unknown. Findings and limits, study-wide: In every one of the four CD4+ subsets, TCRB CDR3s were moderately but significantly shorter in Type 1 diabetes patients.

Sequenced material consisted of expressed TCRB transcripts (all of the isolated RNA was reverse transcribed). The table came from immunoSEQ multiplex PCR; TCRdb's copy has only in-frame clones and leaves some out. The sample has some 200,000 clones, roughly 17% seen once. Sequenced: naive CD4+ T cells from blood. The receptors shown here come from a man aged 25 to 45 with type 1 diabetes.

This clone was seen a few times. CDR3 coding DNA: TGCGCCAGCAGCCAAGATAGGGGTCGACTAGTCCGGCAGTTCTTC. Translating it yields CASSQDRGRLVRQFF. V is TRBV4-3 and J is TRBJ2-1, with D perhaps matching TRBD2 (6 bases). Germline V gene data show CDR1 as LGHNA and CDR2 as YSLEER. The CDR3 covers 15 residues. V lost 0 bases to trimming and J lost 12 bases, with 18 bases between them.

This clone has a handful of counts. The V and J genes are TRBV29-1 and TRBJ1-5; D remains unclear. The V end lost 6 bases, the J end lost 11 bases, and 17 bases lay between the germline ends. From germline, CDR1 is SQVTM and CDR2 ANQGSEA. There are 12 residues in the CDR3. CDR3 nucleotides: TGCAGCGTGGTCCTCGAAACTCGGGCCCAGCATTTT. This encodes CSVVLETRAQHF.

The chain has TRBV15 and TRBJ1-2; TRBD1 is a possible D gene (5 bases). The germline V and J ends were trimmed by 1 base and 8 bases, with 26 bases remaining between them. CDR1 LNHNV and CDR2 YYDKDF come from the germline V gene (reference sequence). There are 18 residues in the CDR3. This CDR3 reads CATSRAGLPERGLRGYTF. The CDR3 bases are TGTGCCACCAGCAGAGCGGGCCTTCCCGAGAGGGGACTTCGGGGCTACACCTTC.

The chain couples TRBV29-1 to TRBJ2-1; 8 positions agree with TRBD2. The junction had 4 bases not matched to a gene; V was cut back by 6 bases and J by 0 bases. The germline V gene encodes CDR1 SQVTM and CDR2 ANQGSEA. The CDR3 sequence is 14 residues long. In DNA form, the CDR3 reads TGCAGCGTCGGGGGGGGTAGCTCCTACAATGAGCAGTTCTTC. Protein sequence: CSVGGGSSYNEQFF.

This clone has only a few counts. The chain employs TRBV7-2 and TRBJ2-1; 11 positions agree with TRBD2. This CDR3 has 18 amino acids. Germline CDR1 and CDR2: SGHTA and FQGNSA. V gave up 6 bases and J gave up 7 bases; unmatched junction bases: 17. This CDR3 reads CASSHRLAGRAIRNEQFF. Written as DNA, the CDR3 is TGTGCCAGCAGTCATAGACTAGCGGGACGGGCCATAAGGAATGAGCAGTTCTTC.

V gene TRBV7-9 combines with J gene TRBJ1-2, with 7 bases identical to TRBD1. J lost 5 bases, V lost 4 bases, and 1 base had no gene match. This CDR3 is built from 12 residues. CDR1 is SEHNR, CDR2 FQNEAQ, per germline (reference sequence). CDR3 sequence (DNA): TGTGCCAGCAGCTCGACAGGGTATGGCTACACCTTC. Its protein is CASSSTGYGYTF.

V and J are TRBV30 and TRBJ2-1, with a weak D call TRBD1 (5 bases). Trimming shortened V by 3 bases and J by 0 bases, and 12 bases separated the two germline ends. In germline, CDR1 is GTSNPN, CDR2 SVGIG (reference sequence). This CDR3 spans 15 amino acids. As DNA, the CDR3 is TGTGCCTGGAGCTGGGGCCCCGGCTCCTACAATGAGCAGTTCTTC. This gives the protein CAWSWGPGSYNEQFF.

V usage is TRBV28 and J usage is TRBJ2-5, with D perhaps being TRBD1 or TRBD2 (5 bases each). This CDR3 has 14 amino acids. The germline V gene encodes CDR1 MDHEN and CDR2 SYDVKM. Trimming shortened V by 4 bases and J by 2 bases, and 11 bases separated the two germline ends. The CDR3 loop is CASSSTAVQETQYF. DNA for the CDR3: TGTGCCAGCAGTTCGACAGCGGTACAAGAGACCCAGTACTTC.